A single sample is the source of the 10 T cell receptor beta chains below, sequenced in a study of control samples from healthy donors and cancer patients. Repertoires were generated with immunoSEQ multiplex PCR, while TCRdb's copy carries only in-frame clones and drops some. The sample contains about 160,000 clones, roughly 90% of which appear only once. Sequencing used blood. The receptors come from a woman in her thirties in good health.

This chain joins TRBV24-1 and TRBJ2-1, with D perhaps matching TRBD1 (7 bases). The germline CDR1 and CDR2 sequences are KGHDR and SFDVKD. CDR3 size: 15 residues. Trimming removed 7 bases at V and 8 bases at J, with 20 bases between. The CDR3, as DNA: TGTGCCACCAGACACCGACAGGGAGGTAAGGATGAGCAGTTCTTC. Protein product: CATRHRQGGKDEQFF.

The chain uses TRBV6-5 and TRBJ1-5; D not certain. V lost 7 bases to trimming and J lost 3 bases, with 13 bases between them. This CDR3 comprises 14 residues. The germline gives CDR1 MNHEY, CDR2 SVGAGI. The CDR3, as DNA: TGTGCCAGCACTACCACCGCTGTCAATCAGCCCCAGCATTTT. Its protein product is CASTTTAVNQPQHF.

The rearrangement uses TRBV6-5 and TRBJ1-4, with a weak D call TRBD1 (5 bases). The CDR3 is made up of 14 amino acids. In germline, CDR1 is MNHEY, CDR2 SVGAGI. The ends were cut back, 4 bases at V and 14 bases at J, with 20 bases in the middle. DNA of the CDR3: TGTGCCAGCAGTTGCAGCGGTTGGAGGGGTGGGCTGTTTTTT. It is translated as CASSCSGWRGGLFF.

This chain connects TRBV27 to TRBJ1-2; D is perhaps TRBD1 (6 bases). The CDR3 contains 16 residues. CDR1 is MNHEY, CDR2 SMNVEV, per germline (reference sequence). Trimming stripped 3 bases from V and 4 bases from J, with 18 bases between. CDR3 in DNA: TGTGCCAGCAGTTTGTTGGGGGGCCGAGGGGTCTATGGCTACACCTTC. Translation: CASSLLGGRGVYGYTF.

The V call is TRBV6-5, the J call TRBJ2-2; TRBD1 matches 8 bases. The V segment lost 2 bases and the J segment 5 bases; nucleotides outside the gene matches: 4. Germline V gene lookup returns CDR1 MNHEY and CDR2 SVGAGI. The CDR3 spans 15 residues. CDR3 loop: CASSYADRGTGELFF. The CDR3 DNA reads TGTGCCAGCAGTTACGCCGACAGGGGTACCGGGGAGCTGTTTTTT.

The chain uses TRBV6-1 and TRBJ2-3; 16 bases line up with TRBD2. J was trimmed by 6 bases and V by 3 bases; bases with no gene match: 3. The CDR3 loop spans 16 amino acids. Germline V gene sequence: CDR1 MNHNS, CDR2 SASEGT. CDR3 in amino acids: CASSEGLAGGGDTQYF. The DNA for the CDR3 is TGTGCCAGCAGTGAGGGACTAGCGGGAGGGGGGGATACGCAGTATTTT.

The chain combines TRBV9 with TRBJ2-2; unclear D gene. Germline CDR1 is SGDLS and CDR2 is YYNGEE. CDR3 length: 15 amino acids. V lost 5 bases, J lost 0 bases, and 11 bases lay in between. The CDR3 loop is CASSAVTSNTGELFF. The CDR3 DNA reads TGTGCCAGCAGTGCGGTAACCTCGAACACCGGGGAGCTGTTTTTT. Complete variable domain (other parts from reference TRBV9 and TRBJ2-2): DSGVTQTPKHLITATGQRVTLRCSPRSGDLSVYWYQQSLDQGLQFLIQYYNGEERAKGNILERFSAQQFPDLHSELNLSSLELGDSALYFCASSAVTSNTGELFFGEGSRLTVL.

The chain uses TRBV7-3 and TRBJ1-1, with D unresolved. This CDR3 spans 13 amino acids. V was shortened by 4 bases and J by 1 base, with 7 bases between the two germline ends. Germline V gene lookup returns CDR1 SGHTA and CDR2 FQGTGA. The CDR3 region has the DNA TGTGCCAGCAGCTCAACAAGGAACACTGAAGCTTTCTTT. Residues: CASSSTRNTEAFF.

CDR3 in amino acids: CSVDLAEPSYNEQFF. For the CDR3, the DNA is TGCAGCGTTGATCTAGCGGAGCCCTCCTACAATGAGCAGTTCTTC. The chain employs TRBV29-1 and TRBJ2-1, with 7 bases identical to TRBD2. The V gene end was trimmed by 3 bases and the J gene end by 0 bases; junction bases not matched to a gene: 5. Germline V CDR1 and CDR2: SQVTM, ANQGSEA. This CDR3 spans 15 amino acids.

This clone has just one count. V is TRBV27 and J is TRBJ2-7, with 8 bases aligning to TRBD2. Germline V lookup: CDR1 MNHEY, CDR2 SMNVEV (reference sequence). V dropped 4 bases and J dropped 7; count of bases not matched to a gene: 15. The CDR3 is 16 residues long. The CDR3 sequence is CASSWGGGTPWREQYF. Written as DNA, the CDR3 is TGTGCCAGCAGTTGGGGCGGGGGGACCCCTTGGAGGGAGCAGTACTTC.